What follows are 27 T cell receptor beta chains derived from one specimen sequenced in a study (dated by TCRdb to about 2015). The library was generated by 5' RACE. Sequencing instrument: Illumina MiSeq. In TCRdb, the public reads were trimmed at Q25 with fastp and aligned with MiXCR, with productive beta chains retained. Identical CDR3 protein sequences are pooled into one entry, listed with their most common genes and DNA. In all, the sample holds tens of thousands of distinct CDR3 sequences, and 28% of those were seen once. 2.1% of the sample belongs to the ten largest clones. Material: naive CD4+ T cells sorted from blood. What the cell subset or site label conveys for this sample: naive CD4+ T cells, CD4+CD45RA+CD25-. The source is a female donor with breast cancer.

By share, this clonotype ranks as medium-sized. The rearrangement links TRBV6-1 to TRBJ2-4, with D perhaps matching TRBD1 or TRBD2 (5 bases each). The CDR3 runs to 16 residues. Germline loops: CDR1 MNHNS, CDR2 SASEGT. The V end lost 5 bases, the J end lost 0 bases, and 14 bases lay between the germline ends. DNA for the CDR3: TGTGCCAGCAGTCCGCTGGGACCGCTAGCCAAAAACATTCAGTACTTC. Translated: CASSPLGPLAKNIQYF.

This clonotype was counted a few times. The chain carries TRBV24-1 and TRBJ2-3; D perhaps matches TRBD2 (6 bases). V dropped 4 bases and J dropped 3 bases, with 7 bases sitting between them. This CDR3 spans 13 amino acids. Per the germline V gene, CDR1 is KGHDR and CDR2 is SFDVKD. CDR3 sequence: CATSDAGTDTQYF. Written as DNA, the CDR3 is TGTGCCACCAGTGACGCGGGGACAGATACGCAGTATTTT.

This clonotype was seen once. The chain employs TRBV7-9 and TRBJ2-3; 7 bases fit TRBD2. The CDR3 consists of 17 residues. V trimming: 5 bases; J trimming: 1 base; junction bases outside the gene matches: 12. CDR1 SEHNR and CDR2 FQNEAQ come from the germline V gene (reference sequence). CDR3 in DNA: TGTGCCAGCAGCGCAGCAGGCGGGAGAGGCGGCACAGATACGCAGTATTTT. Translating gives CASSAAGGRGGTDTQYF.

V usage is TRBV30 and J usage is TRBJ2-3; D is unresolved. Trimming pared 0 bases from V and 12 bases from J, leaving 16 bases between. The CDR3 loop spans 13 amino acids. Germline V gene lookup returns CDR1 GTSNPN and CDR2 SVGIG (reference sequence). The CDR3 region has the DNA TGTGCCTGGAGTGTCCACTTAGGAGAGACCCAGTATTTT. Its protein is CAWSVHLGETQYF.

The chain couples TRBV29-1 to TRBJ1-1; D remains unclear. V was pared by 2 bases and J by 0 bases, with 10 bases between. This CDR3 is 14 amino acids long. Germline CDR1 is SQVTM and CDR2 is ANQGSEA. The CDR3 region is CSVEKAGVNTEAFF. CDR3 bases: TGCAGCGTTGAAAAGGCAGGAGTGAACACTGAAGCTTTCTTT.

This clonotype was seen a few times. The chain couples TRBV2 to TRBJ1-4; 8 bases are shared with TRBD1. The CDR3 totals 12 residues. In germline, CDR1 is SNHLY, CDR2 FYNNEI. The ends lost 7 bases at V and 6 bases at J; junction bases unmatched: 1. CDR3 protein: CASKDRDEKLFF. DNA of the CDR3: TGTGCCAGCAAGGACAGGGATGAAAAACTGTTTTTT.

The chain has TRBV7-3 and TRBJ2-1, with TRBD2 matching 10 bases. The CDR3 extends over 15 amino acids. CDR1 and CDR2 from the germline V gene are SGHTA and FQGTGA. V lost 4 bases, J lost 8 bases, and 8 bases stayed unmatched. The CDR3 DNA follows: TGTGCCAGCAGCTGCTCCAGCGGGGGGGCGGATGAGCAGTTCTTC. Encoded protein: CASSCSSGGADEQFF.

Turning to this clonotype: A junction boundary mismatches the germline segment, possibly from a read error. As DNA, the CDR3 is TGTGCCATCGGTGAGAAGGGGGAGGCAGAGACCCAGTACTTC. Amino acid sequence: CAIGEKGEAETQYF. This chain uses TRBV10-3 with TRBJ2-5; tentatively, D is TRBD1 or TRBD2 (6 bases each). The CDR3 sequence is 14 residues long. Germline V gene data show CDR1 as ENHRY and CDR2 as SYGVKD.

Regarding this clonotype: Lacking the conserved final phenylalanine or tryptophan, this CDR3 likely reflects a read error. It is unclear where the CDR3 begins or ends on the DNA, so no DNA is shown, and the CDR3 is as TCRdb lists it. The chain uses TRBV10-3 and TRBJ2-3; the table's TRBD2 call for D was not verified on the DNA. The germline V gene has CDR1 ENHRY and CDR2 SYGVKD. Ends included, the CDR3 has 18 residues. This chain's CDR3 is CAISKAGTSGGKVYEQYI.

The chain is built from TRBV4-1 and TRBJ2-2; TRBD2 matches at 12 bases. Germline values: CDR1 MGHRA, CDR2 YSYEKL. The CDR3 loop spans 22 amino acids. The trim removed 1 base at V and 4 bases at J, leaving 19 bases unmatched. The CDR3 coding sequence is TGCGCCAGCAGCCAAGGTTCCTTGATTGGACTAGCGGGAAGTCGTGTCACCGGGGAGCTGTTTTTT. Amino acids: CASSQGSLIGLAGSRVTGELFF.

On this clonotype: Sequence at one end of the junction differs from germline and may be a read error. The chain uses TRBV7-2 and TRBJ1-4, with 8 bases lining up with TRBD1. Germline V gene lookup returns CDR1 SGHTA and CDR2 FQGNSA. The CDR3 contains 12 residues. The CDR3 DNA follows: TGTGCCGGCAGCCTAGGACAGGGCGGACTGTTTTTT. It codes for CAGSLGQGGLFF.

The chain couples TRBV20-1 to TRBJ2-7, with 10 positions matching TRBD2. Germline V lookup: CDR1 DFQATT, CDR2 SNEGSKA (reference sequence). This CDR3 is built from 15 residues. J lost 5 bases, V lost 0 bases, and 7 bases had no gene match. The CDR3 bases are TGCAGTGCTAGAGATTGGGCTAGCGGGAGCGACGAGCAGTACTTC. It translates to CSARDWASGSDEQYF.

This clonotype was found a few times. CDR3 amino acids: CASSQAETGGHEKLFF. CDR3 nucleotides: TGCGCCAGCAGCCAAGCGGAGACAGGGGGACATGAAAAACTGTTTTTT. This chain links TRBV4-1 with TRBJ1-4, with 9 bases matching TRBD1. Germline CDR1 reads MGHRA; CDR2 reads YSYEKL. The length of the CDR3 is 16 residues. The J segment lost 6 bases and the V segment lost 1 base, leaving 6 bases of the junction unmatched.

The table lists this clonotype with a few counts. The CDR3 sequence: CASSFAGGIGEQFF. In DNA form, the CDR3 reads TGTGCCAGCAGTTTTGCGGGGGGAATTGGTGAGCAGTTCTTC. V usage is TRBV12-3 or TRBV12-4 and J usage is TRBJ2-1; 8 nucleotides agree with TRBD2. Unmatched junction bases numbered 7, after V lost 3 bases and J lost 9 bases. The CDR3 runs 14 residues.

Only a few counts were recorded for this clonotype. The rearrangement uses TRBV6-1 and TRBJ1-5, with D uncertain. V was trimmed by 6 bases and J by 2 bases, leaving 11 bases between them. This CDR3 contains 14 residues. From germline, CDR1 is MNHNS and CDR2 SASEGT. CDR3: CASSLESGNQPQHF. CDR3 coding DNA: TGTGCCAGCAGCTTAGAGTCTGGCAATCAGCCCCAGCATTTT.

J is TRBJ2-2 and V is TRBV5-6; 7 bases map to TRBD2. V shed 5 bases, J shed 1 base, and the junction held 2 bases outside the gene matches. The CDR3 has 14 residues. Germline V lookup: CDR1 SGHDT, CDR2 YYEEEE. CDR3 nucleotides: TGTGCCAGCAGGGGAGGGAGGAACACCGGGGAGCTGTTTTTT. This gives the protein CASRGGRNTGELFF.

The chain uses TRBV10-2 and TRBJ2-2; 13 bases agree with TRBD2. The CDR3 totals 15 residues. Per germline, CDR1 WSHSY and CDR2 SAAADI. V trimming: 9 bases; J trimming: 7 bases; junction bases outside the gene matches: 8. The CDR3 spells CASRTSGSSGGELFF. CDR3 sequence (DNA): TGCGCCAGTAGGACTAGCGGGAGTTCGGGCGGGGAGCTGTTTTTT.

A few counts support this clonotype. This chain connects TRBV12-3 or TRBV12-4 to TRBJ2-2, with TRBD1 identical over 7 bases. Unmatched junction bases numbered 5, after V lost 6 bases and J lost 7 bases. CDR3 length equals 13 residues. The CDR3 DNA reads as TGTGCCAGCAGCCCGACAGGGTTCGGGGAGCTGTTTTTT. Translating gives CASSPTGFGELFF.

Only a few counts were recorded for this clonotype. V usage is TRBV7-2 and J usage is TRBJ2-5; 7 bases line up with TRBD2. Per the germline V gene, CDR1 is SGHTA and CDR2 is FQGNSA. The V gene end was trimmed by 2 bases and the J gene end by 3 bases; junction bases not matched to a gene: 6. This CDR3 comprises 15 residues. In DNA form, the CDR3 reads TGTGCCAGCAGCTTACGGGGGGATCTGGAAGAGACCCAGTACTTC. This encodes CASSLRGDLEETQYF.

Only a few counts were recorded for this clonotype. The rearrangement joins TRBV7-9 to TRBJ2-1; TRBD2 matches at 7 bases. The CDR3 spans 13 residues. The germline V gene has CDR1 SEHNR and CDR2 FQNEAQ (reference sequence). Trimming at V came to 5 bases and at J to 7 bases, leaving 5 bases not matched to a gene. In DNA form, the CDR3 reads TGTGCCAGCAGCACTGGGGGGGAAAATGAGCAGTTCTTC. Its translation: CASSTGGENEQFF.

CDR3 loop: CATSREDGFEYLFF. CDR3 coding DNA: TGTGCCACCAGCAGAGAGGACGGTTTCGAGTATCTGTTCTTC. V usage is TRBV15 and J usage is TRBJ2-1, with unresolved D. V was shortened by 0 bases and J by 15 bases, with 18 bases between the two germline ends. The CDR3 is made up of 14 amino acids. Per the germline V gene, CDR1 is LNHNV and CDR2 is YYDKDF (reference sequence). Filled out from reference TRBV15 and TRBJ2-1, the complete variable domain reads DAMVIQNPRYQVTQFGKPVTLSCSQTLNHNVMYWYQQKSSQAPKLLFHYYDKDFNNEADTPDNFQSRRPNTSFCFLDIRSPGLGDTAMYLCATSREDGFEYLFFGPGTRLTVL.

There are many counts of this clonotype. The chain is built from TRBV2 and TRBJ1-1, with 7 bases aligning to TRBD1. CDR1 is SNHLY and CDR2 is FYNNEI in the germline V gene. The CDR3 extends over 15 amino acids. Trimming took 4 bases from V and 4 from J; bases not matched to a gene: 9. DNA of the CDR3: TGTGCCAGCAGTGTATTGGAGGGGGCGAGCACTGAAGCTTTCTTT. Its translation is CASSVLEGASTEAFF.

The sample holds many counts of this clonotype. V and J are TRBV18 and TRBJ1-1, with D maybe TRBD1 (6 bases). The length of the CDR3 is 14 residues. Trimming shortened V by 2 bases and J by 6 bases, and 13 bases separated the two germline ends. From germline, CDR1 is KGHSH and CDR2 LQKENI. CDR3 region: CASSPSQGQSEAFF. Here the CDR3 DNA reads TGTGCCAGCTCACCAAGTCAGGGGCAATCTGAAGCTTTCTTT.

The table lists this clonotype with many counts. The chain links TRBV5-6 to TRBJ1-1; 8 bases are a match to TRBD1. The CDR3 contains 13 residues. V lost 0 bases to trimming and J lost 8 bases; unmatched junction nucleotides: 3. CDR1 is SGHDT and CDR2 is YYEEEE in the germline V gene. The CDR3 bases are TGTGCCAGCAGCTTGGTGGACAGGGACGAAGCTTTCTTT. Amino acid sequence: CASSLVDRDEAFF.

There are a few counts of this clonotype. V is TRBV6-2 or TRBV6-3 and J is TRBJ1-5; D perhaps matches TRBD1 (6 bases). Germline CDR1 reads MNHEY; CDR2 reads SVGEGT. V dropped 8 bases and J dropped 6 bases, with 14 bases sitting between them. The CDR3 has 13 residues. The CDR3, as DNA: TGTGCCAGCCACAGGGAGGAATTTCAGCCCCAGCATTTT. It yields the protein CASHREEFQPQHF.

This clonotype has more than one count but fewer than ten. The rearrangement links TRBV20-1 to TRBJ2-3; 8 positions agree with TRBD2. Losses at the gene ends were 0 bases for V and 4 bases for J; bases not matched to a gene: 12. There are 17 residues in the CDR3. CDR1 is DFQATT, CDR2 SNEGSKA, per germline (reference sequence). CDR3 loop: CSARDRGLGFGADTQYF. The DNA for the CDR3 is TGCAGTGCTAGAGATCGGGGACTAGGGTTTGGCGCAGATACGCAGTATTTT.

J is TRBJ2-1 and V is TRBV10-3; 12 bases line up with TRBD2. This CDR3 spans 15 amino acids. In germline, CDR1 is ENHRY, CDR2 SYGVKD. With V trimmed by 5 bases and J by 7 bases, 6 bases remained unmatched. CDR3 loop: CAISTTSGGVNEQFF. CDR3 coding DNA: TGTGCCATCAGTACGACTAGCGGGGGTGTAAATGAGCAGTTCTTC.